This T cell receptor (beta chain) was sequenced for a study of cytomegalovirus exposure and HLA in healthy donors. Points from the study as a whole: A later analysis found first-cohort TCR clusters tended to co-occur in the 95 to 150 validation repertoires. Rarity characterized most TCR sequences, yet some public TCRs appeared in many donors.

Produced via immunoSEQ multiplex PCR; TCRdb's table is partial and in-frame only. This table has about 130,000 clones, about 94% appearing once. As to this clone: Its target is not known.

Trimming cost V 1 base and J 1 base; bases outside gene matches: 7. CDR3 length: 17 amino acids. Germline lookup yields CDR1 SEHNR and CDR2 FQNEAQ (reference sequence). This chain connects TRBV7-9 to TRBJ2-1; 7 bases map to TRBD1. The receptor was isolated from a woman between 18 and 29 years old in good health and CMV-seronegative. Sequenced: PBMCs. As DNA, the CDR3 is TGTGCCAGCAGCTTAGGCCCGACAGGGCAATCCTACAATGAGCAGTTCTTC. Translating gives CASSLGPTGQSYNEQFF. The entire variable domain, with the rest obtained from reference TRBV7-9 and TRBJ2-1, is as follows: DTGVSQNPRHKITKRGQNVTFRCDPISEHNRLYWYRQTLGQGPEFLTYFQNEAQLEKSRLLSDRFSAERPKGSFSTLEIQRTEQGDSAMYLCASSLGPTGQSYNEQFFGPGTRLTVL.